The source of this T cell receptor beta chain is a study of Ad26.COV2.S vaccination and SARS-CoV-2 variants. Background on the study: The trial was COV1001 and the donor's arm was Ad26.COV2.S. Ad26.COV2.S given intramuscularly, once or twice 56 days apart. The study, taken as a whole, reports: Vaccine recipients surpassed placebo recipients in spike-specific TCR breadth.

The CDR3 spans 14 residues. Germline V gives CDR1 MNHEY, CDR2 SMNVEV (reference sequence). V shed 7 bases, J shed 1 base, and the junction held 7 bases outside the gene matches. This clone occurred once. Antigen unknown. The treatment here: some 20 received Ad26.COV2.S at low or high dose, single or two shots; roughly five received placebo; per-sample allocation not given. Sampling happened 63 days after the first vaccine or placebo injection. This Boston cohort included adults aged 18-55 years. The data were produced by immunoSEQ multiplex PCR, yet TCRdb's version contains in-frame clones alone and is incomplete. Of about 350,000 clones listed, around 89% are singletons.

Material: peripheral blood, obtained in a trial of Ad26.COV2.S vaccine versus placebo. The TCR comes from a person aged 18-65 years who received the Ad26.COV2.S COVID-19 vaccine or a placebo. The chain carries TRBV27 and TRBJ2-7; TRBD1 matches at 7 bases. The CDR3 reads CASTVTGSSYEQYF. For the CDR3, the DNA is TGTGCCAGCACCGTGACAGGGTCGTCCTACGAGCAGTACTTC.